This T cell receptor beta chain emerged from a study of blood T cells in healthy people across ages. The second PCR ran roughly 7 to 12 cycles with a sample-barcoded 5' primer and J-beta primers. TCRdb independently ran MiXCR on the 5' RACE reads; one entry per CDR3 protein. The sample yields hundreds of thousands of distinct CDR3 sequences, more than 45% seen once. The sequence came from a man aged 25 to 40 in good health. Sequencing was done on a sample of blood.

The CDR3 sequence is CAIRGGRNTEAFF. CDR3 sequence (DNA): TGTGCCATACGCGGGGGCAGGAACACTGAAGCTTTCTTT. The rearrangement joins TRBV7-6 to TRBJ1-1, with D possibly TRBD1 on 6 matching bases. Germline-derived CDR1 and CDR2 are SGHVS and FNYEAQ. Between the trimmed V and J ends, which lost 10 bases and 1 base, there was a span of 13 bases. The CDR3 sequence is 13 residues long.